This TCR beta chain is drawn from a study of CD8+CD57+ T cells in acquired aplastic anemia. It was genomic DNA that served as the template for profiling TCR beta VDJ and CDR3. TCRdb re-analysed the reads in MiXCR, keeping a single row per CDR3 protein. Of under 250,000 distinct CDR3 sequences listed, 47% were seen once; the top ten hold 7% to 10%. Overall study results and limits: It was found that almost 30 CD8+ CDR3 sequences were shared between patients and controls.

Only patients with CD8+CD57+ cell expansion on flow cytometry were chosen for sequencing. The cohort consisted entirely of patients having severe acquired aplastic anemia. None of the patients had been given any therapy when their blood was sampled. This clonotype was seen at least ten times. Its antigen remains unknown. Sequencing input: sorted CD4+, CD8+, or CD8+CD57+ T cells (not recorded which) from PBMCs. This TCR was recovered from a human donor with aplastic anemia.

This CDR3 is CASSLTAGFEAFF. DNA of the CDR3: TGTGCCAGCAGCTTAACAGCAGGGTTTGAAGCTTTCTTT. The chain combines TRBV7-3 with TRBJ1-1, with D possibly matching TRBD1 (5 bases). Germline V gives CDR1 SGHTA, CDR2 FQGTGA. This CDR3 contains 13 residues. Trimming took 0 bases from V and 7 from J, leaving 9 bases between them.